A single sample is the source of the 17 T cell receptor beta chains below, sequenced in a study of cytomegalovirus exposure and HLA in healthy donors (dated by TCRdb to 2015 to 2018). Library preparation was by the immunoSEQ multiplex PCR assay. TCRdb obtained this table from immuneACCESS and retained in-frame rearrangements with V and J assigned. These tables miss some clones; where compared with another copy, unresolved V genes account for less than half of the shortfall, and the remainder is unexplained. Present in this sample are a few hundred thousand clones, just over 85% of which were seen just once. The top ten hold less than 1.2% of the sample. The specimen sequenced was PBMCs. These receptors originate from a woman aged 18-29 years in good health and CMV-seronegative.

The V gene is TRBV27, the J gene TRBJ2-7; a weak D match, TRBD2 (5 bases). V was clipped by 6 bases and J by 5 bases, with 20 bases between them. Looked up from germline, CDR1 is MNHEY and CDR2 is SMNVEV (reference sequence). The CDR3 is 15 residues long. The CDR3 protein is CASSRTQRYVDEQYF. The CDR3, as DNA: TGTGCCAGCAGCCGTACCCAGCGGTACGTGGACGAGCAGTACTTC.

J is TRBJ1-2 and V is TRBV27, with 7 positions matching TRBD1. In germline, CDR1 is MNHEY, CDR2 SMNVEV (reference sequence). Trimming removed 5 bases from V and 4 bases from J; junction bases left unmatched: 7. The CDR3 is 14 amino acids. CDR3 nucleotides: TGTGCCAGCAGTCCCCTGGGACAGTTCTATGGCTACACCTTC. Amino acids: CASSPLGQFYGYTF.

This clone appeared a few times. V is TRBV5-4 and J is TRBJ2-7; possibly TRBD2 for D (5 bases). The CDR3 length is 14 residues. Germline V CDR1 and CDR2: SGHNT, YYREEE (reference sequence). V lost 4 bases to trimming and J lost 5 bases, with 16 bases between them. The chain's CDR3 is CASSISDYTDEQYF. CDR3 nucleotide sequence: TGTGCCAGCAGCATATCTGACTATACCGACGAGCAGTACTTC.

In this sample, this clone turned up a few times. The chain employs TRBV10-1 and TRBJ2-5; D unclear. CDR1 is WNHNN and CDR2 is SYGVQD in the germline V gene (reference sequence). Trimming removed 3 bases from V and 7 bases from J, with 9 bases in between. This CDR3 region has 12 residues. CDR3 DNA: TGCGCCAGCAGTGACCTCACCGGGACCCAGTACTTC. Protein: CASSDLTGTQYF.

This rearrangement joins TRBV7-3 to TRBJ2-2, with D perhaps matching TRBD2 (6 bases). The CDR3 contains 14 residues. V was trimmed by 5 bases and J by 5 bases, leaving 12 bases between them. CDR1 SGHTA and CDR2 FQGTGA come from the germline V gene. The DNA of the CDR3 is TGTGCCAGCAGCGAGACTGGAGGGACCGGGGAGCTGTTTTTT. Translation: CASSETGGTGELFF.

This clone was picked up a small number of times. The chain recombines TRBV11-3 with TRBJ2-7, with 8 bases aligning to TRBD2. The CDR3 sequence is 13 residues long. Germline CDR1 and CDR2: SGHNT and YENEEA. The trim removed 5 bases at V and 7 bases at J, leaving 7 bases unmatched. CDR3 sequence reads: CASSRLAGGEQYF. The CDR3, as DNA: TGTGCCAGCAGCCGCCTAGCGGGTGGAGAGCAGTACTTC.

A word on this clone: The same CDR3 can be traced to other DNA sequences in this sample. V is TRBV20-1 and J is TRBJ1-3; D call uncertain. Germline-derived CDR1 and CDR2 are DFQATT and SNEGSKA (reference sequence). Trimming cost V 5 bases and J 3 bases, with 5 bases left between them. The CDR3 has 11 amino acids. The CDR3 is CSARSGNTIYF. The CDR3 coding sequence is TGCAGTGCTCGCAGTGGAAACACCATATATTTT.

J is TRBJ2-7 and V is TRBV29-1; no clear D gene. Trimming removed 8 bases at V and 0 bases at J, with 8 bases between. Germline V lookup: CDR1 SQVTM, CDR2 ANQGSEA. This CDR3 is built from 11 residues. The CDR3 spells CSFGSSYEQYF. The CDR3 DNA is TGCAGCTTTGGTAGCTCCTACGAGCAGTACTTC.

The CDR3 nucleotides are TGTGCCAGCAGTGAAGAAGCTGGAACAGAAGAGAACACTGAAGCTTTCTTT. Its protein is CASSEEAGTEENTEAFF. The rearrangement joins TRBV6-1 to TRBJ1-1, with D hard to call. The CDR3 covers 17 residues. CDR1 and CDR2 from the germline V gene are MNHNS and SASEGT. Trimming pared 1 base from V and 1 base from J, leaving 16 bases between.

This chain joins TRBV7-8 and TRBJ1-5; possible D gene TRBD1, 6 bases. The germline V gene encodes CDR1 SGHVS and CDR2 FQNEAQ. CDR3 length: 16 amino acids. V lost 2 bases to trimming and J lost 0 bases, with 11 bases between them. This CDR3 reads CASSLNRVDSNQPQHF. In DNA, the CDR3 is TGTGCCAGCAGCTTAAACAGGGTTGATAGCAATCAGCCCCAGCATTTT.

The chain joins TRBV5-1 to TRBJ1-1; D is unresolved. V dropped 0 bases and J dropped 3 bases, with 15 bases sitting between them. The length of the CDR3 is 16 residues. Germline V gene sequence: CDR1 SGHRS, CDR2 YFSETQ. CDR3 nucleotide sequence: TGCGCCAGCAGCTTGGAGCCTTCCTCTCGGGACACTGAAGCTTTCTTT. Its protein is CASSLEPSSRDTEAFF.

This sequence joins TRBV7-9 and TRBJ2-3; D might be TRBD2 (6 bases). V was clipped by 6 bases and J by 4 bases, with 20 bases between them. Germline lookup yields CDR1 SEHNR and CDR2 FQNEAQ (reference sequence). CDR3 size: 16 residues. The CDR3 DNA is TGTGCCAGCAGTTCCCTGACTAGTGGCGGGGCAGATACGCAGTATTTT. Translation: CASSSLTSGGADTQYF.

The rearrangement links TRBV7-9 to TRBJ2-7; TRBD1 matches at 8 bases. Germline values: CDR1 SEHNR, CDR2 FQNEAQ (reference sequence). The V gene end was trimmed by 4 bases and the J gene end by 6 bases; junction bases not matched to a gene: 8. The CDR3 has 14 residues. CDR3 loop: CASSSLPGGSEQYF. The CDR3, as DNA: TGTGCCAGCAGCTCCCTCCCAGGGGGCTCCGAGCAGTACTTC.

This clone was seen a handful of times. The CDR3 bases are TGTGCCAGCAGTCGGTTATGGCGGGGGGGCGGATACGAGCAGTACTTC. The encoded protein is CASSRLWRGGGYEQYF. V gene TRBV27 combines with J gene TRBJ2-7; 9 bases line up with TRBD2. This CDR3 region has 16 residues. V dropped 5 bases and J dropped 4; count of bases not matched to a gene: 12. Looked up from germline, CDR1 is MNHEY and CDR2 is SMNVEV (reference sequence).

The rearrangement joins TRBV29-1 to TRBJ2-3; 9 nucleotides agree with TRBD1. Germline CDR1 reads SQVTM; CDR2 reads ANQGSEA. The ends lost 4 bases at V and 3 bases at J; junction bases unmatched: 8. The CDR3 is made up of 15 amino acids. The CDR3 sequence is CSVVPDRGMTDTQYF. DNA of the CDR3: TGCAGCGTTGTCCCCGACAGGGGGATGACAGATACGCAGTATTTT.

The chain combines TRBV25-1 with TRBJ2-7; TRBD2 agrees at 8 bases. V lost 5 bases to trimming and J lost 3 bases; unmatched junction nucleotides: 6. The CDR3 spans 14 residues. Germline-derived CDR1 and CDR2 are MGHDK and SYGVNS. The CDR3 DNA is TGTGCCAGCAGTTATAGCGGGGTCTACTACGAGCAGTACTTC. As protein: CASSYSGVYYEQYF.

The CDR3 DNA follows: TGCGCCAGCAGCTCCGGACTAGCGGGTCGGGGTAGCACAGATACGCAGTATTTT. Amino acids: CASSSGLAGRGSTDTQYF. V gene TRBV5-1 combines with J gene TRBJ2-3; 11 bases fit TRBD2. V was pared by 3 bases and J by 0 bases, with 9 bases of the junction left unmatched. CDR1 is SGHRS, CDR2 YFSETQ, per germline. The CDR3 is 18 residues long.